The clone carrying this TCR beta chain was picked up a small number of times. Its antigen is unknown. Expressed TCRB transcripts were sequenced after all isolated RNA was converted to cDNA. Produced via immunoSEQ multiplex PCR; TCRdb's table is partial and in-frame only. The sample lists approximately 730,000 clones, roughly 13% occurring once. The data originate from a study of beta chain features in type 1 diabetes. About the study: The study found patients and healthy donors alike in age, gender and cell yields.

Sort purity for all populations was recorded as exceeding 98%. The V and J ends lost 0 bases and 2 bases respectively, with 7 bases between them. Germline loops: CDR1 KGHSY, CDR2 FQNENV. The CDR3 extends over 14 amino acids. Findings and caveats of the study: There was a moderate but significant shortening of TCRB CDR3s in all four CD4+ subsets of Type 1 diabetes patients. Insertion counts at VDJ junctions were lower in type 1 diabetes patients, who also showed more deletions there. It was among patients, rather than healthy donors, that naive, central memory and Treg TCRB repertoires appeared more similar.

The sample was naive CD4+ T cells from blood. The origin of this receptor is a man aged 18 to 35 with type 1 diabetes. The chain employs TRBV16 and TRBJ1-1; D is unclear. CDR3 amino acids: CASSQSTTNTEAFF. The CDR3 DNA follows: TGTGCCAGCAGCCAATCCACCACAAACACTGAAGCTTTCTTT. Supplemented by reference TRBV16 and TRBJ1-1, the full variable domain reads GEEVAQTPKHLVRGEGQKAKLYCAPIKGHSYVFWYQQVLKNEFKFLISFQNENVFDETGMPKERFSAKCLPNSPCSLEIQATKLEDSAVYFCASSQSTTNTEAFFGQGTRLTVV.